A single sample gave rise to the 6 T cell receptor beta chains below, sequenced in a study of cytomegalovirus exposure and HLA in healthy donors. PCR employed 60 Vbeta and 13 Jbeta primers. The assay was immunoSEQ multiplex PCR, and TCRdb's table has in-frame clones only and misses some. Altogether under 100,000 clones are present, 70% to 80% being singletons, with the ten largest covering over 3%. Sequenced input: PBMCs. These receptor sequences come from a man between 50 and 59 years old in good health and CMV-seronegative.

This chain links TRBV6-5 with TRBJ1-6; tentatively, D is TRBD1 (5 bases). Trimming stripped 2 bases from V and 8 bases from J, with 7 bases between. This CDR3 is built from 13 residues. Germline CDR1 is MNHEY and CDR2 is SVGAGI. In DNA form, the CDR3 reads TGTGCCAGCAGTTACAGGGGCCATTCACCCCTCCACTTT. This translates into CASSYRGHSPLHF.

V usage is TRBV27 and J usage is TRBJ1-1; 8 nucleotides match TRBD1. Germline V gene lookup returns CDR1 MNHEY and CDR2 SMNVEV (reference sequence). The CDR3 consists of 18 residues. The V and J ends lost 6 bases and 4 bases, in that order; junction bases with no gene match: 19. The CDR3 loop reads CASSHGQGVPGSGTEAFF. The CDR3 DNA reads TGTGCCAGCAGCCATGGACAGGGCGTCCCAGGCTCGGGCACTGAAGCTTTCTTT.

As DNA, the CDR3 is TGCGCCAGCAGCCAAGATCCGGGGGTGGGGGGCACTGAAGCTTTCTTT. This sequence encodes CASSQDPGVGGTEAFF. The V and J genes are TRBV4-1 and TRBJ1-1; a possible D gene is TRBD1 (5 bases). This CDR3 spans 16 amino acids. V lost 0 bases, J lost 4 bases, and 15 bases lay in between. Germline V CDR1 and CDR2: MGHRA, YSYEKL.

This clone was observed a handful of times. The chain uses TRBV4-3 and TRBJ1-6; 7 positions match TRBD1. The V segment lost 5 bases and the J segment 10 bases; nucleotides outside the gene matches: 11. Germline V gene data show CDR1 as LGHNA and CDR2 as YSLEER. The CDR3 is made up of 15 amino acids. CDR3 DNA: TGCGCCAGCAGCGCTTACAGGGGTACAGGCTCACCCCTCCACTTT. Translated, it gives CASSAYRGTGSPLHF.

The rearrangement uses TRBV5-8 and TRBJ1-5, with D hard to call. The V end lost 0 bases, the J end lost 2 bases, and 6 bases lay between the germline ends. Germline CDR1 is SGHTS and CDR2 is YDEGEE. CDR3 length: 14 amino acids. CDR3 bases: TGTGCCAGCAGCTTGGTAGCGCGCAATCAGCCCCAGCATTTT. Protein: CASSLVARNQPQHF. Full variable domain (rest looked up from reference TRBV5-8 and TRBJ1-5): EAGVTQSPTHLIKTRGQQATLRCSPISGHTSVYWYQQALGLGLQFLLWYDEGEERNRGNFPPRFSGRQFPNYSSELNVNALELEDSALYLCASSLVARNQPQHFGDGTRLSIL.

The chain carries TRBV30 and TRBJ2-4, with a tentative D call TRBD2 (6 bases). The CDR3 length is 17 residues. Germline V lookup: CDR1 GTSNPN, CDR2 SVGIG (reference sequence). V lost 0 bases to trimming and J lost 2 bases, with 17 bases between them. The CDR3 coding sequence is TGTGCCTGGAGTGTACGAGGAGGGCGAATAACCAAAAACATTCAGTACTTC. This codes for CAWSVRGGRITKNIQYF.